A single TCR beta chain is shown here with its context. Its matching antigen is unknown. The record originates from a study of cytomegalovirus exposure and HLA in healthy donors. General study points: The investigators catalogued 164 TCR beta chains as cytomegalovirus-associated. Trimming of TCR beta V- and J-genes showed a link, identified in a later analysis, to a missense DCLRE1C variant. The productive fraction for most TCR beta V segments was about 87% or about 30% in an earlier analysis.

PCR involved 60 Vbeta and 13 Jbeta primers. The data were produced by immunoSEQ multiplex PCR, yet TCRdb's version contains in-frame clones alone and is incomplete. The profile shows around 90,000 clones, approximately 68% of them singletons. V lost 5 bases, J lost 6 bases, and 8 bases lay in between. Looked up from germline, CDR1 is SEHNR and CDR2 is FQNEAQ (reference sequence). The CDR3 runs to 11 residues. The material sequenced was PBMCs. The clonotype originates from a boy younger than 18 in good health and CMV-seropositive. The rearrangement links TRBV7-9 to TRBJ2-7; D gene unclear. CDR3 nucleotide sequence: TGTGCCAGCAGCACCACGGGCGAGCAGTACTTC. Encoded protein: CASSTTGEQYF.